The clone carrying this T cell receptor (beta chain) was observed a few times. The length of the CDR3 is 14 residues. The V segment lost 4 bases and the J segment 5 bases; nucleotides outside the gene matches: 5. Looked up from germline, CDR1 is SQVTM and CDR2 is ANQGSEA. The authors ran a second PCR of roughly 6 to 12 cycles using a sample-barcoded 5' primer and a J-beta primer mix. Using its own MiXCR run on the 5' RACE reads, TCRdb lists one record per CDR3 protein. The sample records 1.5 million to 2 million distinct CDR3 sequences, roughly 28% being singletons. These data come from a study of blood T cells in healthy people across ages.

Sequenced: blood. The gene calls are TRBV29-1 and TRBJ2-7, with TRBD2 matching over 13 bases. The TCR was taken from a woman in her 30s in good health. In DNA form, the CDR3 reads TGCAGCGTTGTTGAGGGACTAGCGGGACACGAGCAGTACTTC. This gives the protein CSVVEGLAGHEQYF.